Listed below are T cell receptor beta chains from one sample, sequenced in a study of Graves' ophthalmopathy and Graves' hyperthyroidism. Via MiXCR, TCRdb re-called the multiplex PCR reads, giving one row per CDR3 protein. This table holds about 400,000 distinct CDR3 sequences, less than 20% found once. The sequenced material came from peripheral blood. The receptor source for this set is a woman younger than 30 with stable Graves' hyperthyroidism. CDR3s include the opening cysteine and the closing phenylalanine or tryptophan. Each record gives: CDR3 DNA, CDR3 protein, clone size, D gene, V gene, J gene. A D gene is named only where the DNA matches it firmly. Clone sizes are given selectively: once, few, many, or a class where the clone is expanded.

CDR3nt: TGTGCCACTATCCCAGGGGGAAAGAACACTGAAGCTTTCTTT
CDR3aa: CATIPGGKNTEAFF
abundance: many
d_gene: TRBD1
v_gene: TRBV19
j_gene: TRBJ1-1

CDR3nt: TGTGCCAGCAGTTTCGACAGGGTCGGTAATCAGCCCCAGCATTTT
CDR3aa: CASSFDRVGNQPQHF
abundance: many
d_gene: TRBD1
v_gene: TRBV6-2/TRBV6-3
j_gene: TRBJ1-5

CDR3nt: TGTGCCAGCAGCTTAAATGGAGCGTCCAAGGGATCCTATGGCTACACCTTC
CDR3aa: CASSLNGASKGSYGYTF
abundance: many
d_gene: .
v_gene: TRBV11-2
j_gene: TRBJ1-2

CDR3nt: TGTGCCAGCAGCCATCGGACTGGAGAGACCCAGTACTTC
CDR3aa: CASSHRTGETQYF
abundance: .
d_gene: .
v_gene: TRBV3-1
j_gene: TRBJ2-5

CDR3nt: TGTGCCAGCAGACCTCTAGCGGGGGCCTCCTACGAGCAGTACTTC
CDR3aa: CASRPLAGASYEQYF
abundance: many
d_gene: TRBD2
v_gene: TRBV2
j_gene: TRBJ2-7

CDR3nt: TGTGCCAGCAGCGAATCCCCCAGTGTCGAGCAGTACTTC
CDR3aa: CASSESPSVEQYF
abundance: many
d_gene: .
v_gene: TRBV9
j_gene: TRBJ2-7

CDR3nt: TGTGCCAGCAGTCCAACCCCAGGGCAGGGCTACACCTTC
CDR3aa: CASSPTPGQGYTF
abundance: many
d_gene: .
v_gene: TRBV12-3/TRBV12-4
j_gene: TRBJ1-2

CDR3nt: TGTGCCAGCAGTTTCCAGTCGGGTGGCTACACCTTC
CDR3aa: CASSFQSGGYTF
abundance: many
d_gene: .
v_gene: TRBV28
j_gene: TRBJ1-2

CDR3nt: TGTGCCAGCAGCCCCTCGGGACTAGCGGTCTCCTACGAGCAGTACTTC
CDR3aa: CASSPSGLAVSYEQYF
abundance: many
d_gene: TRBD2
v_gene: TRBV11-2
j_gene: TRBJ2-7

CDR3nt: TGCAGCGCTCAAACAGGGTCCATGAACACTGAAGCTTTCTTT
CDR3aa: CSAQTGSMNTEAFF
abundance: many
d_gene: .
v_gene: TRBV29-1
j_gene: TRBJ1-1

CDR3nt: TGTGCCAGCAGTTTAGGGACAGGGAGCACTGAAGCTTTCTTT
CDR3aa: CASSLGTGSTEAFF
abundance: .
d_gene: TRBD1
v_gene: TRBV27
j_gene: TRBJ1-1

CDR3nt: TGTGCCACCCGGCGGGGGGGGGAGTACGAGCAGTACTTC
CDR3aa: CATRRGGEYEQYF
abundance: .
d_gene: TRBD2
v_gene: TRBV10-3
j_gene: TRBJ2-7

CDR3nt: TGCAGTGCTAGAGAGGCGAGGGGGTGGGAGACCCAGTACTTC
CDR3aa: CSAREARGWETQYF
abundance: .
d_gene: .
v_gene: TRBV20-1
j_gene: TRBJ2-5

CDR3nt: TGCAGCGCAACGGCTTACACGGGGGACACTGAAGCTTTCTTT
CDR3aa: CSATAYTGDTEAFF
abundance: few
d_gene: .
v_gene: TRBV29-1
j_gene: TRBJ1-1

CDR3nt: TGTGCCAGCTCACCACCGTTTGGCCAGAACACCGGGGAGCTGTTTTTT
CDR3aa: CASSPPFGQNTGELFF
abundance: .
d_gene: .
v_gene: TRBV18
j_gene: TRBJ2-2

CDR3nt: TGTGCCAGCAACGGACAGGGTGATAGCTCCTACGAGCAGTACTTC
CDR3aa: CASNGQGDSSYEQYF
abundance: many
d_gene: TRBD1
v_gene: TRBV2
j_gene: TRBJ2-7

CDR3nt: TGTGCCAGCAGCTTATTTCCCGGGGGCTCTGGAAACACCATATATTTT
CDR3aa: CASSLFPGGSGNTIYF
abundance: few
d_gene: .
v_gene: TRBV13
j_gene: TRBJ1-3

CDR3nt: TGTGCCAGCAGTTTAGGGACAGCCAACTATGGCTACACCTTC
CDR3aa: CASSLGTANYGYTF
abundance: many
d_gene: .
v_gene: TRBV12-3/TRBV12-4
j_gene: TRBJ1-2

CDR3nt: TGCGCCAGCAGCCTTTTCTTGGGGGATTTGAACTATGGCTACACCTTC
CDR3aa: CASSLFLGDLNYGYTF
abundance: .
d_gene: .
v_gene: TRBV4-1
j_gene: TRBJ1-2

CDR3nt: TGTGCCAGCACCCCGCAGGGCCAAAACTATGGCTACACCTTC
CDR3aa: CASTPQGQNYGYTF
abundance: many
d_gene: .
v_gene: TRBV6-2/TRBV6-3
j_gene: TRBJ1-2

CDR3nt: TGTGCCAGCGGGGGATATGGGAACACTGAAGCTTTCTTT
CDR3aa: CASGGYGNTEAFF
abundance: many
d_gene: .
v_gene: TRBV12-3/TRBV12-4
j_gene: TRBJ1-1

CDR3nt: TGTGCCAGCAGTCCAATAGGGGTTTTACCTGGAAACACCATATATTTT
CDR3aa: CASSPIGVLPGNTIYF
abundance: .
d_gene: .
v_gene: TRBV6-1
j_gene: TRBJ1-3

CDR3nt: TGTGCCAGCAGTGAATATTGGGGACACTATGGCTACACCTTC
CDR3aa: CASSEYWGHYGYTF
abundance: .
d_gene: .
v_gene: TRBV25-1
j_gene: TRBJ1-2

CDR3nt: TGCAGCGTTACCGACAGGTACGGTGACACTGAAGCTTTCTTT
CDR3aa: CSVTDRYGDTEAFF
abundance: few
d_gene: .
v_gene: TRBV29-1
j_gene: TRBJ1-1

CDR3nt: TGTGCCAGCAGCACCAACACCGGGGAGCTGTTTTTT
CDR3aa: CASSTNTGELFF
abundance: many
d_gene: .
v_gene: TRBV6-2/TRBV6-3
j_gene: TRBJ2-2

CDR3nt: TGTGCCAGCAGTGAGACAGATAACACTGAAGCTTTCTTT
CDR3aa: CASSETDNTEAFF
abundance: many
d_gene: .
v_gene: TRBV6-1
j_gene: TRBJ1-1

CDR3nt: TGTGCCAGCAGCTTAGCGACAGTCCCGAACACTGAAGCTTTCTTT
CDR3aa: CASSLATVPNTEAFF
abundance: many
d_gene: .
v_gene: TRBV7-2
j_gene: TRBJ1-1

CDR3nt: TGTGCCAGCAGTTTCCGGGACAGCCACACCGGGGAGCTGTTTTTT
CDR3aa: CASSFRDSHTGELFF
abundance: .
d_gene: TRBD1
v_gene: TRBV6-5
j_gene: TRBJ2-2

CDR3nt: TGTGCCAGCAGCCAAGGCCTCAGATACTCCTACGAGCAGTACTTC
CDR3aa: CASSQGLRYSYEQYF
abundance: many
d_gene: .
v_gene: TRBV14
j_gene: TRBJ2-7

CDR3nt: TGTGCCAGCAGTGGGACTAGCGGAACCTACGAGCAGTACTTC
CDR3aa: CASSGTSGTYEQYF
abundance: many
d_gene: TRBD2
v_gene: TRBV2
j_gene: TRBJ2-7

CDR3nt: TGTGCCACCAGACAGGGGATCCACACTGAAGCTTTCTTT
CDR3aa: CATRQGIHTEAFF
abundance: many
d_gene: TRBD1
v_gene: TRBV24-1
j_gene: TRBJ1-1

CDR3nt: TGTGCCATCAGTGAGTTACACACAGGGACTAGCACAGATACGCAGTATTTT
CDR3aa: CAISELHTGTSTDTQYF
abundance: many
d_gene: .
v_gene: TRBV10-3
j_gene: TRBJ2-3

CDR3nt: TGTGCCTGGAGTTCGCGGGAGATCGGGGAGCTGTTTTTT
CDR3aa: CAWSSREIGELFF
abundance: .
d_gene: TRBD2
v_gene: TRBV30
j_gene: TRBJ2-2

CDR3nt: TGTGCCAGCAGTTTGGACCGACAGGGGGGGGGAGGCAATCAGCCCCAGCATTTT
CDR3aa: CASSLDRQGGGGNQPQHF
abundance: many
d_gene: TRBD1
v_gene: TRBV12-3/TRBV12-4
j_gene: TRBJ1-5

CDR3nt: TGTGCCAGCAGCTCCACGACTAGCGGGGGGATGAACACCGGGGAGCTGTTTTTT
CDR3aa: CASSSTTSGGMNTGELFF
abundance: few
d_gene: TRBD2
v_gene: TRBV6-2/TRBV6-3
j_gene: TRBJ2-2

CDR3nt: TGTGCCAGCAGTTTATTCCCGGCCTATGGCTACACCTTC
CDR3aa: CASSLFPAYGYTF
abundance: .
d_gene: .
v_gene: TRBV12-3/TRBV12-4
j_gene: TRBJ1-2

CDR3nt: TGTGCCAGCAGGTTGTACGGGGACAATCAGCCCCAGCATTTT
CDR3aa: CASRLYGDNQPQHF
abundance: many
d_gene: .
v_gene: TRBV6-2/TRBV6-3
j_gene: TRBJ1-5

CDR3nt: TGTGCTAGTCGATCCACGGGTGACGGGGATCTGTTTTTT
CDR3aa: CASRSTGDGDLFF
abundance: .
d_gene: .
v_gene: TRBV12-5
j_gene: TRBJ2-2

CDR3nt: TGTGCCACCAGTGATTCCCGACAGGGGAAAATGAACACTGAAGCTTTCTTT
CDR3aa: CATSDSRQGKMNTEAFF
abundance: many
d_gene: TRBD1
v_gene: TRBV24-1
j_gene: TRBJ1-1

CDR3nt: TGTGCCAGCAGCCCCCCCTCGGTGCGGGAGCAGTACTTC
CDR3aa: CASSPPSVREQYF
abundance: .
d_gene: .
v_gene: TRBV7-9
j_gene: TRBJ2-7

CDR3nt: TGTGCCATCAGTCCCTCCAGCGGGGGCAGCTCCTACGAGCAGTACTTC
CDR3aa: CAISPSSGGSSYEQYF
abundance: many
d_gene: TRBD2
v_gene: TRBV10-3
j_gene: TRBJ2-7

CDR3nt: TGTGCTAGTGGTCACAACACAGATACGCAGTATTTT
CDR3aa: CASGHNTDTQYF
abundance: many
d_gene: .
v_gene: TRBV12-5
j_gene: TRBJ2-3

CDR3nt: TGCAGTGCTAGGGGCCCAGCTGAAGCTTTCTTT
CDR3aa: CSARGPAEAFF
abundance: many
d_gene: .
v_gene: TRBV20-1
j_gene: TRBJ1-1

CDR3nt: TGTGCCAGCGGGCTGACCCGCAATCAGCCCCAGCATTTT
CDR3aa: CASGLTRNQPQHF
abundance: many
d_gene: .
v_gene: TRBV6-5
j_gene: TRBJ1-5

CDR3nt: .
CDR3aa: CASSFTYEQYFGPANNSPLHF
abundance: once
d_gene: .
v_gene: TRBV6-2/TRBV6-3
j_gene: TRBJ1-6

CDR3nt: TGTGCCAGCAGTACAGGGAGAAACGAGCAGTACTTC
CDR3aa: CASSTGRNEQYF
abundance: many
d_gene: .
v_gene: TRBV7-9
j_gene: TRBJ2-7

CDR3nt: TGTGCCAGCCAAGTAGGGGGGCCCCAGCATTTT
CDR3aa: CASQVGGPQHF
abundance: many
d_gene: .
v_gene: TRBV6-5
j_gene: TRBJ1-5

CDR3nt: TGCAGTGCTGATACCAGGCCGGGGGCCTATGGCTACACCTTC
CDR3aa: CSADTRPGAYGYTF
abundance: many
d_gene: .
v_gene: TRBV20-1
j_gene: TRBJ1-2

CDR3nt: TGTGCTAGTGGTTTTGTCAGGGGGAGCAATCAGCCCCAGCATTTT
CDR3aa: CASGFVRGSNQPQHF
abundance: many
d_gene: TRBD1
v_gene: TRBV12-5
j_gene: TRBJ1-5

CDR3nt: TGTGCCAGCAGTCGCCGCGGGGGGGCTCTGGGGTACCAAGAGACCCAGTACTTC
CDR3aa: CASSRRGGALGYQETQYF
abundance: few
d_gene: TRBD2
v_gene: TRBV27
j_gene: TRBJ2-5

CDR3nt: TGCGCCAGCAGCCCGACAGGGGCGATTAATCAGCCCCAGCATTTT
CDR3aa: CASSPTGAINQPQHF
abundance: .
d_gene: TRBD1
v_gene: TRBV10-2
j_gene: TRBJ1-5

CDR3nt: TGTGCCAGCAGACTAGCGGGGACCCAAGAGACCCAGTACTTC
CDR3aa: CASRLAGTQETQYF
abundance: many
d_gene: TRBD2
v_gene: TRBV5-4
j_gene: TRBJ2-5

CDR3nt: TGCGCCAGCAGCTCGGGGGCCAAGAACACTGAAGCTTTCTTT
CDR3aa: CASSSGAKNTEAFF
abundance: .
d_gene: .
v_gene: TRBV5-1
j_gene: TRBJ1-1

CDR3nt: TGTGCCAGTAATTCTCCGGGACACATGAACACTGAAGCTTTCTTT
CDR3aa: CASNSPGHMNTEAFF
abundance: many
d_gene: .
v_gene: TRBV19
j_gene: TRBJ1-1

CDR3nt: TGTGCCAGCAGCCAAGAACTATACACCGGGGAGCTGTTTTTT
CDR3aa: CASSQELYTGELFF
abundance: .
d_gene: .
v_gene: TRBV14
j_gene: TRBJ2-2

CDR3nt: TGTGCTAGTGGTTTGTCGGACAGGGAACCTTATGGCTACACCTTC
CDR3aa: CASGLSDREPYGYTF
abundance: many
d_gene: TRBD1
v_gene: TRBV12-5
j_gene: TRBJ1-2

CDR3nt: TGTGCCAGCAGTTTATCGGTATACGAGAACACTGAAGCTTTCTTT
CDR3aa: CASSLSVYENTEAFF
abundance: .
d_gene: .
v_gene: TRBV12-3/TRBV12-4
j_gene: TRBJ1-1

CDR3nt: TGTGCCATCAGCCCAACACCCGCGCCGCCCCAAAATGGCTACACCTTC
CDR3aa: CAISPTPAPPQNGYTF
abundance: few
d_gene: .
v_gene: TRBV10-3
j_gene: TRBJ1-2

CDR3nt: TGTGCCAGCAGTTACCCCATCTCGACTGGCTCCTACGAGCAGTACTTC
CDR3aa: CASSYPISTGSYEQYF
abundance: many
d_gene: .
v_gene: TRBV6-5
j_gene: TRBJ2-7

CDR3nt: TGTGCCAGCAGTCCCCGCCCAGATACGCAGTATTTT
CDR3aa: CASSPRPDTQYF
abundance: many
d_gene: .
v_gene: TRBV27
j_gene: TRBJ2-3